This T cell receptor beta chain stems from a study of shared clonotypes between healthy human individuals. Sequenced by immunoSEQ multiplex PCR; TCRdb stores in-frame clones only, minus some. The sample comprises over 2 million clones, just under 95% of which are singletons, and approximately 0.4% rests with the top ten. This receptor was identified in a man between 18 and 29 years old in good health. Some clones in this sample may be carry-over from other donors' samples. The sequenced sample consisted of naive CD4+ T cells from PBMCs. The sample's subset: CD45RA+ positively selected.

The CDR3 bases are TGTGCCAGCAGCCCCCCGTGGAGGGACAGGGCATCCTACGAGCAGTACTTC. The encoded protein is CASSPPWRDRASYEQYF. The chain joins TRBV7-9 to TRBJ2-7; 9 bases are a match to TRBD1. This CDR3 region has 17 residues. The ends lost 5 bases at V and 1 base at J; junction bases unmatched: 12. The V gene's germline CDR1 is SEHNR and CDR2 FQNEAQ (reference sequence).